The 10 T cell receptor beta chains below were found in one sample sequenced in a study of Tregs in tolerant kidney transplant recipients. TCRdb's table, derived via immunoSEQ multiplex PCR, lists solely in-frame clones and lacks some. This sample's table reports more than 45,000 clones. Here the sequenced sample was CD4+ T cells from blood, taken before the transplant. These receptors originate from a human donor who received a combined kidney and bone marrow transplant.

The part of the CDR3 DNA that was read is TGTGCCAGCAGCCCGCGACAGGGCGAGAATCAGCCC. Its translation is CASSPRQGENQP. The entire CDR3 reads CASSPRQGENQPQHF. The V call is TRBV7-2, the J call TRBJ1-5, with 7 positions matching TRBD1. The read halts 3 residues ahead of the CDR3 end, with the missing end drawn from the germline J gene. The germline V gene has CDR1 SGHTA and CDR2 FQGNSA. This CDR3 is built from 15 residues. After removal of 5 bases from V and 4 bases from J, the junction contained 8 bases not matched to a gene.

With respect to this clone: The CDR3 goes on 3 residues after the read ends, and that part is filled in from the germline J gene. The chain has TRBV20-1 and TRBJ2-1; TRBD2 aligns across 10 bases. The J segment lost 5 bases and the V segment lost 6 bases, leaving 16 bases of the junction unmatched. Germline V CDR1 and CDR2: DFQATT, SNEGSKA (reference sequence). This CDR3 region has 17 residues. The CDR3 DNA, read in part, is TGCAGTGCCAACACTCTTAGCGGGAGGAAGGACCACAATGAG. Amino acid sequence: CSANTLSGRKDHNE. The complete CDR3 sequence is CSANTLSGRKDHNEQFF.

As concerns this clone: The CDR3 end lies 3 residues beyond the end of the read and is filled in from the germline J gene. The chain joins TRBV10-3 to TRBJ2-1, with TRBD1 matching over 9 bases. The CDR3 spans 15 residues. Germline lookup yields CDR1 ENHRY and CDR2 SYGVKD. V lost 4 bases, J lost 5 bases, and 6 bases stayed unmatched. CDR3 DNA, as far as it was read: TGTGCCATCAGTGTGGGGGACAGGGAGGACAATGAG. This gives the protein CAISVGDREDNE. The CDR3 in its entirety is CAISVGDREDNEQFF.

Turning to this clone: The CDR3 goes on 3 residues after the read ends, and that part is filled in from the germline J gene. V usage is TRBV19 and J usage is TRBJ2-7; 7 bases fit TRBD2. Germline V gene lookup returns CDR1 LNHDA and CDR2 SQIVND (reference sequence). The CDR3 has 15 residues. The V and J ends lost 3 bases and 1 base, in that order; junction bases with no gene match: 6. Here the CDR3 reads CASSIRGEESYEQYF. The CDR3 DNA, read in part, is TGTGCCAGTAGTATTCGGGGGGAGGAATCCTACGAG.

As to this clone: The observed sequence ends 3 residues before the CDR3 terminus, with the missing tail filled in from the germline J gene. V is TRBV20-1 and J is TRBJ1-1; a weak D match, TRBD1 (6 bases). With 1 base removed from V and 0 bases from J, the gap between germline ends came to 15 bases. The CDR3 has 16 residues. The germline V gene encodes CDR1 DFQATT and CDR2 SNEGSKA (reference sequence). The sequenced CDR3 bases are TGCAGTGCTAGAGGTGGGCCAGGGGTTATGAACACTGAA. The encoded protein is CSARGGPGVMNTE. From start to end, the CDR3 is CSARGGPGVMNTEAFF.

A note on this clone: The CDR3 end is not reached by the read, which stops 3 residues before it; the germline J gene fills it in. The chain recombines TRBV5-8 with TRBJ2-5; D is undetermined. Germline CDR1 SGHTS, CDR2 YDEGEE. The CDR3 loop spans 12 amino acids. The V end lost 4 bases, the J end lost 5 bases, and 9 bases lay between the germline ends. The CDR3 is CASSPRAETQYF. The sequenced CDR3 bases are TGTGCCAGCAGCCCGCGAGCGGAGACC.

Points on this clone: The read terminates 3 residues before the CDR3 end, so the remaining end is supplied by the germline J gene. The rearrangement joins TRBV5-1 to TRBJ1-4, with unresolved D. Trimming pared 2 bases from V and 7 bases from J, leaving 15 bases between. Germline lookup yields CDR1 SGHRS and CDR2 YFSETQ. CDR3 size: 15 residues. CDR3 region: CASSFSGGHGEKLFF. The part of the CDR3 DNA that was read is TGCGCCAGCAGCTTTTCCGGCGGGCACGGTGAAAAA. Full variable domain (missing parts from reference TRBV5-1 and TRBJ1-4): KAGVTQTPRYLIKTRGQQVTLSCSPISGHRSVSWYQQTPGQGLQFLFEYFSETQRNKGNFPGRFSGRQFSNSRSEMNVSTLELGDSALYLCASSFSGGHGEKLFFGSGTQLSVL.

A note on this clone: The CDR3 goes on 3 residues after the read ends, and that part is filled in from the germline J gene. The V and J genes are TRBV7-3 and TRBJ2-1; 7 bases align to TRBD1. The length of the CDR3 is 14 residues. CDR1 is SGHTA, CDR2 FQGTGA, per germline. Trimming removed 5 bases from V and 5 bases from J; junction bases left unmatched: 6. CDR3 DNA (partial): TGTGCCAGCAGCCCTGGGACAGCTAACAATGAG. Protein: CASSPGTANNE. The entire CDR3 is CASSPGTANNEQFF.

As to this clone: Coverage ceases 3 residues before the CDR3 finishes, and the germline J gene fills in the end. V usage is TRBV18 and J usage is TRBJ2-5, with TRBD1 as a possible D gene (6 bases). The V gene lost 1 base and the J gene lost 1 base, with 7 bases spanning the gap. The V gene's germline CDR1 is KGHSH and CDR2 LQKENI. This CDR3 has 14 amino acids. Here the CDR3 reads CASSPLQGQETQYF. The CDR3 DNA, read in part, is TGTGCCAGCTCACCACTACAGGGCCAAGAGACC.

To note about this clone: The read is 3 residues too short to cover the CDR3 end, so that end is filled in from the germline J gene. The chain uses TRBV2 and TRBJ2-5; D is perhaps TRBD2 (6 bases). Germline V gives CDR1 SNHLY, CDR2 FYNNEI. Trimming cost V 0 bases and J 1 base, with 9 bases left between them. The CDR3 totals 15 residues. The sequenced CDR3 bases are TGTGCCAGCAGTGAAGCTAGCGGCTTCCAAGAGACC. It is translated as CASSEASGFQET. The entire CDR3 reads CASSEASGFQETQYF.